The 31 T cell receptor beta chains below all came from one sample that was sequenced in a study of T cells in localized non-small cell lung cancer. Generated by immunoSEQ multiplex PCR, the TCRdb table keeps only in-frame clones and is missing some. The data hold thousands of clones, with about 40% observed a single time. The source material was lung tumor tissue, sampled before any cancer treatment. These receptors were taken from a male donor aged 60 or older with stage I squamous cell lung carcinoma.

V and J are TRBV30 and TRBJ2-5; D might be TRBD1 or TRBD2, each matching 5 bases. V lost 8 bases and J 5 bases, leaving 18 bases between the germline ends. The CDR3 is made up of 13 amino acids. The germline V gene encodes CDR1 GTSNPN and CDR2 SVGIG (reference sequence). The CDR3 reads CALGVAKGETQYF. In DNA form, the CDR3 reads TGTGCCCTGGGGGTAGCTAAGGGGGAGACCCAGTACTTC.

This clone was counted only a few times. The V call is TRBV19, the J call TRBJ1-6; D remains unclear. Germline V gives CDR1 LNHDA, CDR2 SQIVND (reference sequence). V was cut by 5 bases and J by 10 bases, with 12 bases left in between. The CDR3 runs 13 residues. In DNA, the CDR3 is TGTGCCAGTAGTTACGGGTTGAGCTCACCCCTCCACTTT. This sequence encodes CASSYGLSSPLHF.

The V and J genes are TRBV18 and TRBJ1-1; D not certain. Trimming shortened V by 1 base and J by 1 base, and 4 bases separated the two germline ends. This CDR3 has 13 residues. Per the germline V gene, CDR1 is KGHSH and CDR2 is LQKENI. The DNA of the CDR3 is TGTGCCAGCTCACCACTGTGGAACACTGAAGCTTTCTTT. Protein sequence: CASSPLWNTEAFF.

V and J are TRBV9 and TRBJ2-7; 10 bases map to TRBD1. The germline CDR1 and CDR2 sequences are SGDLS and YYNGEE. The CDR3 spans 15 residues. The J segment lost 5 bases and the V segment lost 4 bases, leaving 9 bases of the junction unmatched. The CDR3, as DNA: TGTGCCAGCAGCCCACAGGGGACAGGGGTAGACGAGCAGTACTTC. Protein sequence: CASSPQGTGVDEQYF.

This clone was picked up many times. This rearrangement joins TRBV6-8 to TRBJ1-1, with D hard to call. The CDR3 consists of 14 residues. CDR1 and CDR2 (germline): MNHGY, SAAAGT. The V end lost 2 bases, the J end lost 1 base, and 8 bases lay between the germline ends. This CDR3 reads CASSYEQQNTEAFF. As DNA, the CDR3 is TGTGCCAGCAGTTACGAACAGCAGAACACTGAAGCTTTCTTT.

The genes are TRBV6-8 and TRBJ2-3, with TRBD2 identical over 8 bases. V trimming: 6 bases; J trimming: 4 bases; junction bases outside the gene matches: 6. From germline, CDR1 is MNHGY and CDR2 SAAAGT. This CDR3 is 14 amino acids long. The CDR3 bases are TGTGCCAGCAGAGGACTAGCTCGCGCAGATACGCAGTATTTT. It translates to CASRGLARADTQYF.

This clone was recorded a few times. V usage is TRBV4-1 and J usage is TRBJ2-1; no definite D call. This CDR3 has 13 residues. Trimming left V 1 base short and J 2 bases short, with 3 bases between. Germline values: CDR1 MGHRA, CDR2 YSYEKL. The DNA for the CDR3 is TGCGCCAGCAGCCAAGCGGCCTACAATGAGCAGTTCTTC. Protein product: CASSQAAYNEQFF.

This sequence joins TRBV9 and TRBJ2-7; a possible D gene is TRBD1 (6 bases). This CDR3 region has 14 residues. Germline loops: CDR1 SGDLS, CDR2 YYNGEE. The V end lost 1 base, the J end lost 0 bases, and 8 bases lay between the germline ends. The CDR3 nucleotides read TGTGCCAGCAGCGTATCAGGGGTCTCCTACGAGCAGTACTTC. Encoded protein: CASSVSGVSYEQYF.

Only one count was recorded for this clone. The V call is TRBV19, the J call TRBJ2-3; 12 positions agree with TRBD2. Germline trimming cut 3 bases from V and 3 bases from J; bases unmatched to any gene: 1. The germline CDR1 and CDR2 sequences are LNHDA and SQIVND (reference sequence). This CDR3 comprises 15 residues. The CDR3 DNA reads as TGTGCCAGTAGTATGACTAGCGGGGGTACAGATACGCAGTATTTT. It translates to CASSMTSGGTDTQYF.

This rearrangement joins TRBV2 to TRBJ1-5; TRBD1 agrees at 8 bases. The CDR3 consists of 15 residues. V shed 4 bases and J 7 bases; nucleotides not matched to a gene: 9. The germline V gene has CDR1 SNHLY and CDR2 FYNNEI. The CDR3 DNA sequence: TGTGCCAGCAGTGGGCGCAGGGGGCCTGGACAGCCCCAGCATTTT. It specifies CASSGRRGPGQPQHF.

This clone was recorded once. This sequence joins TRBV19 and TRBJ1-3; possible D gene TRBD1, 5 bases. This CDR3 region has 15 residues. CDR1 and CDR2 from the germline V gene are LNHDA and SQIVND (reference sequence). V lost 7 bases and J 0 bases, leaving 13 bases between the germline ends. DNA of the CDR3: TGTGCCAGTAACCGGGACCCCAGCTCTGGAAACACCATATATTTT. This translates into CASNRDPSSGNTIYF.

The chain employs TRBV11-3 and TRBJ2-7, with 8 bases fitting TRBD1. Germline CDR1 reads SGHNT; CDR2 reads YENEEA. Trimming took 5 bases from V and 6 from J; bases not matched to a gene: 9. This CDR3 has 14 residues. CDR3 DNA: TGTGCCAGCAGCCCCGGTCAGGGGGCAGGCGAGCAGTACTTC. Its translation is CASSPGQGAGEQYF.

CDR3 nucleotide sequence: TGCGCCAGCAGCCTAGCGGGGGCCTCCTACGAGCAGTACTTC. Its protein product is CASSLAGASYEQYF. The V call is TRBV10-2, the J call TRBJ2-7; 10 bases are a match to TRBD2. The CDR3 length is 14 residues. The V gene's germline CDR1 is WSHSY and CDR2 SAAADI. The V segment lost 6 bases and the J segment 0 bases; nucleotides outside the gene matches: 2.

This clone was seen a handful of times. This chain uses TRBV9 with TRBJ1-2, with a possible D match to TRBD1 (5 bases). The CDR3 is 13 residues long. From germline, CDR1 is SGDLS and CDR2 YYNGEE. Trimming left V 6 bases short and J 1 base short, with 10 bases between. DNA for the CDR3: TGTGCCAGCAACCCAGGGAGTAACTATGGCTACACCTTC. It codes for CASNPGSNYGYTF.

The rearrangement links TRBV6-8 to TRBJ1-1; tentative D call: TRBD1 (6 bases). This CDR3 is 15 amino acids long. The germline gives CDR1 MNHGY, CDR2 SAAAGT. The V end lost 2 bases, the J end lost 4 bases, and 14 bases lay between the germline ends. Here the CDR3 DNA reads TGTGCCAGCAGTTACATGACTGCAGGGGCCACTGAAGCTTTCTTT. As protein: CASSYMTAGATEAFF.

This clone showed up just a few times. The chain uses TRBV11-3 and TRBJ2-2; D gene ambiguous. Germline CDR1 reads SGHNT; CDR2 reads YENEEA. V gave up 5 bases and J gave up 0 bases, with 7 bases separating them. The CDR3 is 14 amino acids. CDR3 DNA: TGTGCCAGCAGCCGAGGACCGAACACCGGGGAGCTGTTTTTT. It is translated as CASSRGPNTGELFF. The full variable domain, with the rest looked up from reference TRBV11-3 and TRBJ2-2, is EAGVVQSPRYKIIEKKQPVAFWCNPISGHNTLYWYLQNLGQGPELLIRYENEEAVDDSQLPKDRFSAERLKGVDSTLKIQPAELGDSAVYLCASSRGPNTGELFFGEGSRLTVL.

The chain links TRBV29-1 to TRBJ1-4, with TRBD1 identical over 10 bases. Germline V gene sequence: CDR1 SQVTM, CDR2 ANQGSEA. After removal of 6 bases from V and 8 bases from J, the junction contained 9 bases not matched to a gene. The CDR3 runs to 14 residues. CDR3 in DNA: TGCAGCGTCTCGGGACAGGGGATTGGCGAAAAACTGTTTTTT. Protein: CSVSGQGIGEKLFF.

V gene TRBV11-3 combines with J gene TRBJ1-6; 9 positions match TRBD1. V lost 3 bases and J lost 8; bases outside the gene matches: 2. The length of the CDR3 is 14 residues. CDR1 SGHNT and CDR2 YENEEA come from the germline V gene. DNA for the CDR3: TGTGCCAGCAGCTTCCGGACAGGGGATTCACCCCTCCACTTT. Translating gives CASSFRTGDSPLHF. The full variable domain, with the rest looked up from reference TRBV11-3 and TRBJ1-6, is EAGVVQSPRYKIIEKKQPVAFWCNPISGHNTLYWYLQNLGQGPELLIRYENEEAVDDSQLPKDRFSAERLKGVDSTLKIQPAELGDSAVYLCASSFRTGDSPLHFGNGTRLTVT.

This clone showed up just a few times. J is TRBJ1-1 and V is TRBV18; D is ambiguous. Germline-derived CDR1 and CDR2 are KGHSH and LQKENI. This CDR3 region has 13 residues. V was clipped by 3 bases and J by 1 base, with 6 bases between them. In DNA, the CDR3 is TGTGCCAGCTCACCCCAAAAGAACACTGAAGCTTTCTTT. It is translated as CASSPQKNTEAFF.

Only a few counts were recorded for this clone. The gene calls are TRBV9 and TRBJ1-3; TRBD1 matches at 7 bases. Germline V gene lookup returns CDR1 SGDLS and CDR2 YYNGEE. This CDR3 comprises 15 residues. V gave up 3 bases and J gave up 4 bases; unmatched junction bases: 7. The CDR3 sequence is CASSASGQVGNTIYF. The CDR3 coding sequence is TGTGCCAGCAGCGCAAGTGGACAGGTCGGAAACACCATATATTTT.

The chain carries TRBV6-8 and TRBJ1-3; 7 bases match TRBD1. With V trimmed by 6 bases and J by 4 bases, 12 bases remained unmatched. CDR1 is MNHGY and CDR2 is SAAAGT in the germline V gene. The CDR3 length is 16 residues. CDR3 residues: CASSGFTGTDGNTIYF. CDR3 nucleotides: TGTGCCAGCAGCGGCTTTACCGGGACAGACGGAAACACCATATATTTT.

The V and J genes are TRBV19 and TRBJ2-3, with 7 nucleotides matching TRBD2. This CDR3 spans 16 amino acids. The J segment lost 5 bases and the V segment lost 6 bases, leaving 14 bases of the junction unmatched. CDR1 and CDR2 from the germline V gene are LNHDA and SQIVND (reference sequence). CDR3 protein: CASRGGAGAEEDTQYF. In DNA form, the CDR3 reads TGTGCCAGTAGGGGAGGGGCGGGAGCAGAGGAAGATACGCAGTATTTT.

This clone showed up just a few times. The CDR3 DNA sequence: TGTGCCAGCACTCGGTCCATCACAGATACGCAGTATTTT. Protein product: CASTRSITDTQYF. V is TRBV9 and J is TRBJ2-3; D not certain. CDR3 length: 13 residues. Trimming removed 6 bases from V and 2 bases from J, with 10 bases in between. Germline values: CDR1 SGDLS, CDR2 YYNGEE.

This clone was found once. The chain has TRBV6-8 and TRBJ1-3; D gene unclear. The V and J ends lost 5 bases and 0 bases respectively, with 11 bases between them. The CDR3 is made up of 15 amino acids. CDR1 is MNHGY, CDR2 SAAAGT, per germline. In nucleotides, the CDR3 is TGTGCCAGCAGTCGGACGGAGAGCTCTGGAAACACCATATATTTT. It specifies CASSRTESSGNTIYF.

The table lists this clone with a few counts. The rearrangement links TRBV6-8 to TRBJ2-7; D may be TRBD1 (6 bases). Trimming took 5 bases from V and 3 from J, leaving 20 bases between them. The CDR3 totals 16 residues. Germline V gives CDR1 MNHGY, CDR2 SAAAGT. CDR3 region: CASSPRATGGLYEQYF. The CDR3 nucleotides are TGTGCCAGCAGTCCACGCGCGACAGGAGGCCTCTACGAGCAGTACTTC.

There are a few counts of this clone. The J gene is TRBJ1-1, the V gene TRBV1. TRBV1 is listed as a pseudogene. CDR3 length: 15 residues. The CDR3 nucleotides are TGCGCCAGCAGCCAAGCTAAGGGGGGGTCACCTGAAGCTTTCTTT. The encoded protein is CASSQAKGGSPEAFF.

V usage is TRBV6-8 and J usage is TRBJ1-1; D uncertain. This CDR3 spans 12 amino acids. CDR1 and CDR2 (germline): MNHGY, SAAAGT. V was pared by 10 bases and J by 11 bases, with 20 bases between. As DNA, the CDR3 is TGTGCCATCAAAACCGGGGTTCGGGAGGCTTTCTTT. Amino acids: CAIKTGVREAFF.

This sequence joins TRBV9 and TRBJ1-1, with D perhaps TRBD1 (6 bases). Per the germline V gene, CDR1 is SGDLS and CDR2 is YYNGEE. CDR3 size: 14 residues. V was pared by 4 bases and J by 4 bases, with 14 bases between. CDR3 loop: CASSLEGGGTEAFF. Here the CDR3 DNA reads TGTGCCAGCAGCTTAGAGGGAGGGGGCACTGAAGCTTTCTTT. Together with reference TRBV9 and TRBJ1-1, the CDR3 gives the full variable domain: DSGVTQTPKHLITATGQRVTLRCSPRSGDLSVYWYQQSLDQGLQFLIQYYNGEERAKGNILERFSAQQFPDLHSELNLSSLELGDSALYFCASSLEGGGTEAFFGQGTRLTVV.

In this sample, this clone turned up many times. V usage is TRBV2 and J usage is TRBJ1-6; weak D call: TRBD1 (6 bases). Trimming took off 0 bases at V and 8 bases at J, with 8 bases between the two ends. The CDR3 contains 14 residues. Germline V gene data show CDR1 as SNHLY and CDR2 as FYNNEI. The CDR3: CASSEAQGYSPLHF. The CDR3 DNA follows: TGTGCCAGCAGTGAAGCTCAGGGGTATTCACCCCTCCACTTT.

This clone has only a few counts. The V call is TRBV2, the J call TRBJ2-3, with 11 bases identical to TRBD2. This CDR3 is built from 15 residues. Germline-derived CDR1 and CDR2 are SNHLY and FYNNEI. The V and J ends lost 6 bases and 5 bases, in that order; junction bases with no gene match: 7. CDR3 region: CASRSTSGGRDTQYF. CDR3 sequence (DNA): TGTGCCAGCAGGAGCACTAGCGGGGGTAGAGATACGCAGTATTTT.

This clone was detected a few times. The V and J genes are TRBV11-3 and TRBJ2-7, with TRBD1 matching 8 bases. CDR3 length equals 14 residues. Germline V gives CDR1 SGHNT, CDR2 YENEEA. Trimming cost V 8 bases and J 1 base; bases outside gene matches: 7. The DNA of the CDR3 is TGTGCCAGCGACGCCGGGACAGGATCCTACGAGCAGTACTTC. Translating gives CASDAGTGSYEQYF.